This T cell receptor (beta chain) emerged from a study of cytomegalovirus exposure and HLA in healthy donors. Regarding the study as a whole: Cytomegalovirus status was reportedly diagnosed by the classifier with high specificity and sensitivity. The dataset shows that most TCR sequences were rare, while some public TCRs occurred in many donors. In vitro work confirmed that a few CMV-associated chains recognize CMV antigens. Listed as cytomegalovirus-associated were 150 or so TCR beta chains.

Turning to this clone: Its antigen is unidentified.

The CDR3 sequence is 10 residues long. Germline V gives CDR1 SQVTM, CDR2 ANQGSEA. V lost 5 bases and J 5 bases, leaving 4 bases between the germline ends. TCRdb keeps only in-frame clones here, not all; method: immunoSEQ multiplex PCR. The sample contains 130,000 or so clones, 85% to 90% of which appear only once. The TCR sequence derives from a woman in her 30s in good health and CMV-seropositive. The specimen was PBMCs. The chain couples TRBV29-1 to TRBJ2-1; D remains unclear. The CDR3 spells CSVSDNEQFF. The CDR3 bases are TGCAGCGTTTCGGACAATGAGCAGTTCTTC.